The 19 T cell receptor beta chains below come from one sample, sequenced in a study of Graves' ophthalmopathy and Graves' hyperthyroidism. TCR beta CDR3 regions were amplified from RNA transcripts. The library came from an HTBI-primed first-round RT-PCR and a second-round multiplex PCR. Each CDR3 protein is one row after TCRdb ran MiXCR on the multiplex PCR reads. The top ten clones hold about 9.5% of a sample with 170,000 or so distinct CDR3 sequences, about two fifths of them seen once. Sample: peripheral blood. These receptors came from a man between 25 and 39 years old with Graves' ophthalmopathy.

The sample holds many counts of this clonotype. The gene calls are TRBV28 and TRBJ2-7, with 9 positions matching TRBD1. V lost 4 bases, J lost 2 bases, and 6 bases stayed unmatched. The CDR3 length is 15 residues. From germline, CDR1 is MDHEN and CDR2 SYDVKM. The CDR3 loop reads CASSYPGQGTYEQYF. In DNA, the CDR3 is TGTGCCAGCAGTTATCCGGGACAGGGTACCTACGAGCAGTACTTC.

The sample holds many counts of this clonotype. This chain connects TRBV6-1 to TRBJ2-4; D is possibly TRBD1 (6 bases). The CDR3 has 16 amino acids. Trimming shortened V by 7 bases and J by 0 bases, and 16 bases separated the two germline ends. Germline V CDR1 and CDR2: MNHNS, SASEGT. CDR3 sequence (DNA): TGTGCCAGCACCGAAGACAGGACACTAGCCAAAAACATTCAGTACTTC. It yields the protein CASTEDRTLAKNIQYF.

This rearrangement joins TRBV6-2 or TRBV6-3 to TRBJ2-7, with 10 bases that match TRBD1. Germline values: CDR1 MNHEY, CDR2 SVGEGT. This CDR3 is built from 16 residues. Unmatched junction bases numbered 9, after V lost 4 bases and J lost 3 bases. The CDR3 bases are TGTGCCAGCAGTTCCCCAGACAGGGGGCTTAGCTACGAGCAGTACTTC. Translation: CASSSPDRGLSYEQYF.

The chain's CDR3 is CASRAAGGPETQYF. Written as DNA, the CDR3 is TGTGCCAGCAGGGCAGCGGGAGGGCCAGAGACCCAGTACTTC. The V gene is TRBV6-1, the J gene TRBJ2-5; 10 bases map to TRBD2. Germline V gene data show CDR1 as MNHNS and CDR2 as SASEGT. V lost 6 bases and J lost 4; bases outside the gene matches: 5. This CDR3 contains 14 residues.

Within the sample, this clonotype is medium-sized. CDR3 region: CASRRQGSGYGYTF. The CDR3 region has the DNA TGTGCCAGCAGAAGACAGGGCTCGGGCTATGGCTACACCTTC. This rearrangement joins TRBV6-2 or TRBV6-3 to TRBJ1-2; 7 nucleotides align to TRBD1. The CDR3 totals 14 residues. Germline CDR1 MNHEY, CDR2 SVGEGT. Trimming cost V 6 bases and J 4 bases; bases outside gene matches: 8.

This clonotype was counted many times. As DNA, the CDR3 is TGTGCCAGCAGTGAATTAGGCCGGGGGTACACTGAAGCTTTCTTT. Translating it yields CASSELGRGYTEAFF. The V and J genes are TRBV6-4 and TRBJ1-1; tentatively, D is TRBD1 (5 bases). This CDR3 spans 15 amino acids. Per the germline V gene, CDR1 is MRHNA and CDR2 is SNTAGT. Trimming left V 3 bases short and J 3 bases short, with 14 bases between.

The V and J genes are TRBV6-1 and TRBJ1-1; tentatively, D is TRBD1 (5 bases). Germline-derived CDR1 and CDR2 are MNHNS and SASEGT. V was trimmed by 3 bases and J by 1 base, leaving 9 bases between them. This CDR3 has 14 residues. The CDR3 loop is CASSEGGSNTEAFF. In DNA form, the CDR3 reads TGTGCCAGCAGTGAGGGGGGGTCGAACACTGAAGCTTTCTTT.

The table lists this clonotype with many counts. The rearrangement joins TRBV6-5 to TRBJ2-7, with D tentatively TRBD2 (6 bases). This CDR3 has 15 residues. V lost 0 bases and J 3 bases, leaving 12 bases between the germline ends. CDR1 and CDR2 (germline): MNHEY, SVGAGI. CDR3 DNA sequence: TGTGCCAGCAGTTACTCACTATCGGGGGACTACGAGCAGTACTTC. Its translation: CASSYSLSGDYEQYF.

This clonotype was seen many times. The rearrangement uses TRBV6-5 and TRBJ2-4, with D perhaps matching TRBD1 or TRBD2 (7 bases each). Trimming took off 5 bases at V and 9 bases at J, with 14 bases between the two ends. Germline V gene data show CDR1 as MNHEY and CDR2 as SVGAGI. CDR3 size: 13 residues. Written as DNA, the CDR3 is TGTGCCAGCAGTCCTGACAGGGAGGGCATTCAGTACTTC. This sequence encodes CASSPDREGIQYF.

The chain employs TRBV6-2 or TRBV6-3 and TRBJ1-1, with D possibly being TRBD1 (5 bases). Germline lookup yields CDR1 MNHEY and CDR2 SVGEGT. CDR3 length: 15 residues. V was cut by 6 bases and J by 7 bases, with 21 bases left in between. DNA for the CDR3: TGTGCCAGCAGCCCCCTGGGGGATCGCCCCCTTGAAGCTTTCTTT. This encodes CASSPLGDRPLEAFF.

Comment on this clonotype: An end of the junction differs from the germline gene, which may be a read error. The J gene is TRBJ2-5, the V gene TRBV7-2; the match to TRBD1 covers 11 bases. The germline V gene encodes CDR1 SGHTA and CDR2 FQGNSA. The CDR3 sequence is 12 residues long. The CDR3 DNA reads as TGTGCCAGCAGCGCCCGAGGGACAGGGGGGAACTTC. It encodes CASSARGTGGNF.

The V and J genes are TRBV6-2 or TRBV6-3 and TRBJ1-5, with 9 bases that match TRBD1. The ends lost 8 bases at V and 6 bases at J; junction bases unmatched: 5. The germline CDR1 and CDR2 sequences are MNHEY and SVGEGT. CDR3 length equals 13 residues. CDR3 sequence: CASGQGLGQPQHF. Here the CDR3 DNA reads TGTGCCAGCGGACAGGGGTTGGGTCAGCCCCAGCATTTT.

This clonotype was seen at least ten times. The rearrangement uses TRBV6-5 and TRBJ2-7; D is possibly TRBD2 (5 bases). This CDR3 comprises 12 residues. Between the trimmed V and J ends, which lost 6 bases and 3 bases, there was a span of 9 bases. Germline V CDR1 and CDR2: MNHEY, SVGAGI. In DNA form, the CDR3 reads TGTGCCAGCAGCCTGAGGGACTACGAGCAGTACTTC. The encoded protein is CASSLRDYEQYF.

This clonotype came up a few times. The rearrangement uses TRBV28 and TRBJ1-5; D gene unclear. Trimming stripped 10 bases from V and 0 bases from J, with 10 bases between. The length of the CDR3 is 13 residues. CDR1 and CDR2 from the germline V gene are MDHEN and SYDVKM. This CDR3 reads CATARNSNQPQHF. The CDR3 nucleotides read TGTGCCACCGCTCGGAATAGCAATCAGCCCCAGCATTTT.

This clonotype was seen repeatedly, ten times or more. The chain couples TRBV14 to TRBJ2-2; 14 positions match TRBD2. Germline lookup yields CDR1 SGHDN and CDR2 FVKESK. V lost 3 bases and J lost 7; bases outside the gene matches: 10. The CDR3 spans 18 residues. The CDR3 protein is CASSQGLAGASRDGELFF. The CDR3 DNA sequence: TGTGCCAGCAGCCAGGGACTAGCGGGAGCTAGTCGTGACGGGGAGCTGTTTTTT.

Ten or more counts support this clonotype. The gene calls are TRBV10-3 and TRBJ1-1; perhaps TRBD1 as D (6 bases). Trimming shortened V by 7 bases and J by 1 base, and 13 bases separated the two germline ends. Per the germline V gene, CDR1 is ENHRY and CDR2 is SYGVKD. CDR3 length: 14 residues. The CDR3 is CAIKGDTWNTEAFF. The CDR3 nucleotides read TGTGCCATCAAAGGGGACACATGGAACACTGAAGCTTTCTTT.

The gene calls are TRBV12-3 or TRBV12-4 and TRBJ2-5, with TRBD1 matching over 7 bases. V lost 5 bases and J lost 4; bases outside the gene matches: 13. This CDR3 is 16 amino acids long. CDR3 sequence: CASSPYFGTVRETQYF. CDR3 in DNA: TGTGCCAGCAGTCCTTACTTTGGGACAGTCCGAGAGACCCAGTACTTC.

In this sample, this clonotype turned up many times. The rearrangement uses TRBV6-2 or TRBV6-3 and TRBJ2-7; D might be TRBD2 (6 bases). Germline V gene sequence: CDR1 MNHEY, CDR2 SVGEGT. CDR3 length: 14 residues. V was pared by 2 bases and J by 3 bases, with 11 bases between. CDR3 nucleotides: TGTGCCAGCAGTTACCCGGGACTTATCTACGAGCAGTACTTC. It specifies CASSYPGLIYEQYF.

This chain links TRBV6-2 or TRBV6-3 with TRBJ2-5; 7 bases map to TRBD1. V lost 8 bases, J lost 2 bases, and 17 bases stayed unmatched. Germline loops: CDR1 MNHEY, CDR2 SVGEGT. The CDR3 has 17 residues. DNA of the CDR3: TGTGCCAGCCGCTACAATACGAACAGGGGAAGGCAAGAGACCCAGTACTTC. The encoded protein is CASRYNTNRGRQETQYF.